The clone carrying this T cell receptor (beta chain) was seen many times. The target antigen is unknown. It was through 5'RACE template switching that TCR cDNA was made, with a universal primer site and UMIs added. TCRdb reprocessed the 5' RACE reads with MiXCR, giving one entry per CDR3 protein. Among around 320,000 distinct CDR3 sequences listed, around 8.6% were seen once. These data belong to a study of T cells after yellow fever vaccination. Study as a whole: Preparation of the low-cell-number fractions used SMART-Seq v4 Ultra Low Input.

Regarding the study as a whole: The booster saw the reappearance of most primary-vaccination clones (roughly 95% CD4, 88% CD8). Abundant bulk-population clonotypes could contaminate the FACS-sorted repertoires.

This CDR3 region has 14 residues. Trimming cost V 3 bases and J 8 bases; bases outside gene matches: 7. CDR1 is SGHTA and CDR2 is FQGNSA in the germline V gene. Sequenced here: CD4+ T cells sorted from PBMCs, sampled 5 days after the yellow fever booster vaccination. The chain has TRBV7-2 and TRBJ1-2, with TRBD1 identical over 9 bases. This clonotype originated in a man between 18 and 29 years old who received the YFV17D yellow fever vaccine. CDR3 sequence reads: CASSLDRGSYGYTF. The DNA for the CDR3 is TGTGCCAGCAGCTTGGACAGGGGATCATACGGCTACACCTTC.